This T cell receptor (beta chain) was obtained from a study of OX40 agonist ivuxolimab in advanced cancers. At the level of the study: Patient treatment consisted of intravenous ivuxolimab administration every 2 weeks at 0.01 to 10 mg/kg.

A note on this clone: Its antigen is unidentified.

Germline V lookup: CDR1 KGHSH, CDR2 LQKENI. Trimming left V 1 base short and J 0 bases short, with 7 bases between. The CDR3 has 15 amino acids. The study, taken as a whole, reports: CD8+ T cells (on average) carried more expanded clones than CD4+ T cells. Doses of 0.1 to 3.0 mg/kg were accompanied by clonal expansion of CD4+ and CD8+ blood T cells by week 6. A proportion of nonresponders additionally exhibited low normalized T-cell clonal expansion.

TCRdb's table, derived via immunoSEQ multiplex PCR, lists solely in-frame clones and lacks some. Among some 80,000 clones, 85% were seen once, and the ten largest hold around 0.6%. This chain links TRBV18 with TRBJ1-3; D is undetermined. The clonotype was recovered from an adult with an advanced solid tumor such as melanoma, head and neck, liver or kidney cancer. Sequences were derived from CD4+ or CD8+ T cells sorted from blood, sampled in a trial of the OX40 agonist ivuxolimab. Here the CDR3 reads CASSPQVPSGNTIYF. CDR3 nucleotides: TGTGCCAGCTCACCACAGGTCCCCTCTGGAAACACCATATATTTT.